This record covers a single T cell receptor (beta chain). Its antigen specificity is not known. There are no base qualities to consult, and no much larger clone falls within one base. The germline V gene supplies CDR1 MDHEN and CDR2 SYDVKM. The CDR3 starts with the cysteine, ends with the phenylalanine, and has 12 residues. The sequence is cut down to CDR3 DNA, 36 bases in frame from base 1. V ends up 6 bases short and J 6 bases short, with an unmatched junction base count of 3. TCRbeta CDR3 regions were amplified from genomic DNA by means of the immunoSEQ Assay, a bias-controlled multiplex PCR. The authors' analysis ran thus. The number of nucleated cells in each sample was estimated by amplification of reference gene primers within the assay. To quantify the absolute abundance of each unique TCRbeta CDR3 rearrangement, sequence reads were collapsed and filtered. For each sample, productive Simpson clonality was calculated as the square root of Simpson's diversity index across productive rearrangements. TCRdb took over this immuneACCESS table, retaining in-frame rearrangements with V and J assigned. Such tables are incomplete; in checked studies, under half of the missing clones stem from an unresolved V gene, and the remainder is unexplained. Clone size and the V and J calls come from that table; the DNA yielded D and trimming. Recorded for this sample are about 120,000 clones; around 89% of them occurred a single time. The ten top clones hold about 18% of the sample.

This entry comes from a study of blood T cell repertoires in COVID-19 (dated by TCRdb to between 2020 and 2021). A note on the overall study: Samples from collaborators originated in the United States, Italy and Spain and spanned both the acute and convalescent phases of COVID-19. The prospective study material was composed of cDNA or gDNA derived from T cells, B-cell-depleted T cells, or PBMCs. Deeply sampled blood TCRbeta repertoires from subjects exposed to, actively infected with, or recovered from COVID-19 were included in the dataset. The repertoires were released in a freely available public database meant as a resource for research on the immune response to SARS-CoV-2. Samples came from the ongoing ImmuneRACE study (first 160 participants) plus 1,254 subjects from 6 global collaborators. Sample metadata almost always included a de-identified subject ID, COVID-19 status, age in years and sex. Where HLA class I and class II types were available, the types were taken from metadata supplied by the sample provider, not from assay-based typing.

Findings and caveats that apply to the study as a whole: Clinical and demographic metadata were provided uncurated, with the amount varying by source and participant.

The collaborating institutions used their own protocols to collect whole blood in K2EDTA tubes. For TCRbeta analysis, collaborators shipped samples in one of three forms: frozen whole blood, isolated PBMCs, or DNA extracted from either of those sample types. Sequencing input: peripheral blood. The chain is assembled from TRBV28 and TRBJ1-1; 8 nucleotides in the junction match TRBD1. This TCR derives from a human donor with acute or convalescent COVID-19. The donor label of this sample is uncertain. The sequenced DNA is TGTGCCAGCAGGAGGGACAGGCCTGAAGCTTTCTTT. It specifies CASRRDRPEAFF.